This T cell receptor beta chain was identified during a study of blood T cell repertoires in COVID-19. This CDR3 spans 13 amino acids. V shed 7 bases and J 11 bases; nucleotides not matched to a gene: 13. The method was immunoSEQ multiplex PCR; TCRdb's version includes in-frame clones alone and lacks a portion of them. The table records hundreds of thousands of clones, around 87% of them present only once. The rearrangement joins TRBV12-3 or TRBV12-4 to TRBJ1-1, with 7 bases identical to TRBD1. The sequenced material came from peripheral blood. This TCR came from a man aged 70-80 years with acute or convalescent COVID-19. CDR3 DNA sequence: TGTGCCAGCATCGAGGGGGCGGTAAGGAAGGCTTTCTTT. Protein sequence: CASIEGAVRKAFF.